The present entry profiles one TCR beta chain with its context. The sample belongs to a study of T cell changes during pregnancy in multiple sclerosis. Libraries were prepared by immunoSEQ multiplex PCR; TCRdb keeps only in-frame clonotypes and omits some of them. The table includes tens of thousands of clones, roughly 94% detected once. The CDR3 has 16 amino acids. Germline CDR1 and CDR2: SEHNR and FQNEAQ (reference sequence). With 5 bases clipped from V and 2 bases from J, the junction kept 7 bases outside the gene matches. The input for sequencing was peripheral blood, taken in the third trimester of pregnancy. The V call is TRBV7-9, the J call TRBJ2-1; 9 bases are a match to TRBD2. This receptor was taken from a female donor with multiple sclerosis, enrolled in a pregnancy study. The CDR3 sequence is CASSRTREGAYNEQFF. The CDR3 DNA reads TGTGCCAGCAGCCGCACGCGGGAGGGAGCCTACAATGAGCAGTTCTTC. Supplemented by reference TRBV7-9 and TRBJ2-1, the full variable domain reads DTGVSQNPRHKITKRGQNVTFRCDPISEHNRLYWYRQTLGQGPEFLTYFQNEAQLEKSRLLSDRFSAERPKGSFSTLEIQRTEQGDSAMYLCASSRTREGAYNEQFFGPGTRLTVL.